This is a list of T cell receptor beta chains from one sample in a study of spatial heterogeneity in lung cancer. TCRdb used MiXCR to reprocess the 5' RACE reads, holding one entry per CDR3 protein. Here the sample spans a few thousand distinct CDR3 sequences, just under 40% being singletons. Sequenced here: lung tumor tissue, sampled at surgery. The receptors shown here come from a male donor with early-stage non-small cell lung cancer. Both conserved end residues are part of each CDR3. Each record gives: clone size, J gene, D gene, V gene, CDR3 DNA, CDR3 protein. D genes are given only for firm matches. For some rows the clone size is stated as once, few or many, or as a class when expanded; others skip it.

>.|TRBJ2-2|TRBD2|TRBV7-3
TGTGCCAGCAGACTAGCGGGGAGTTCCGGGGAGCTGTTTTTT
CASRLAGSSGELFF
>few|TRBJ2-3|.|TRBV7-8
TGTGCCAGCAGCTTTTTAAGGGACACAGATACGCAGTATTTT
CASSFLRDTDTQYF
>.|TRBJ2-3|.|TRBV7-8
TGTGCCAGCAGCTGGAGCACTAGCACAGATACGCAGTATTTT
CASSWSTSTDTQYF
>.|TRBJ2-1|.|TRBV18
TGTGCCAGCTCACCACGTGAGCCCTACAATGAGCAGTTCTTC
CASSPREPYNEQFF
>.|TRBJ2-7|.|TRBV5-4
TGTGCCAGCAGCCTGGTAGGGAGCCACGAGCAGTACTTC
CASSLVGSHEQYF
>.|TRBJ2-7|.|TRBV12-3/TRBV12-4
TGTGCCAGCAGACTGGACTATTCTCTATTTGAGCAGTACTTC
CASRLDYSLFEQYF
>large|TRBJ1-1|.|TRBV4-1
TGCGCCAGCAGCCAGGCCGGGCCCCCCGGGAGCACTGAAGCTTTCTTT
CASSQAGPPGSTEAFF
>few|TRBJ2-7|TRBD1|TRBV7-9
TGTGCCAGCAGCTTAGTCGGCTCGGTCACAGGGGTCGAGCAGTACTTC
CASSLVGSVTGVEQYF
>few|TRBJ2-1|TRBD2|TRBV5-1
TGCGCCAGCAGCTTGGGGCTAGCGGTTAACAATGAGCAGTTCTTC
CASSLGLAVNNEQFF
>.|TRBJ2-1|.|TRBV7-9
TGTGCCAGCAGCTTACCGGCTAGCTCCTACAATGAGCAGTTCTTC
CASSLPASSYNEQFF
>large|TRBJ2-7|.|TRBV6-5
TGTGCCAGCAGCTCCCCAGGGGACTCCCCCTACGAGCAGTACTTC
CASSSPGDSPYEQYF
>medium-sized|TRBJ2-3|.|TRBV13
TGTGCCAGCAAAATGGGGCGCCCCACAGATACGCAGTATTTT
CASKMGRPTDTQYF
>.|TRBJ2-3|TRBD1|TRBV5-1
TGCGCCAGCAGCGGGTGGACAGGGGACCGCACAGATACGCAGTATTTT
CASSGWTGDRTDTQYF
>.|TRBJ2-7|.|TRBV11-2
TGTGCCAGCAGCTCGGCGGGGATACAGGGCTACGAGCAGTACTTC
CASSSAGIQGYEQYF
>.|TRBJ2-7|.|TRBV29-1
TGCAGCGTGTCACCGGGACAAAACTACGAGCAGTACTTC
CSVSPGQNYEQYF
>.|TRBJ2-5|.|TRBV20-1
TGCAGTGCTAGAGATCCTGCGAGGCCCGCAGCGGAGACCCAGTACTTC
CSARDPARPAAETQYF
>.|TRBJ2-1|.|TRBV7-2
TGTGCCAGCAGCTTAAGTAGAAATGAGCAGTTCTTC
CASSLSRNEQFF
>few|TRBJ2-3|.|TRBV2
TGTGCCAGCAGTGAAATCCCCCTCACGCAGTATTTT
CASSEIPLTQYF
>.|TRBJ2-7|.|TRBV11-2
TGTGCCAGCAGCTTAGGTTACTACGAGCAGTACTTC
CASSLGYYEQYF